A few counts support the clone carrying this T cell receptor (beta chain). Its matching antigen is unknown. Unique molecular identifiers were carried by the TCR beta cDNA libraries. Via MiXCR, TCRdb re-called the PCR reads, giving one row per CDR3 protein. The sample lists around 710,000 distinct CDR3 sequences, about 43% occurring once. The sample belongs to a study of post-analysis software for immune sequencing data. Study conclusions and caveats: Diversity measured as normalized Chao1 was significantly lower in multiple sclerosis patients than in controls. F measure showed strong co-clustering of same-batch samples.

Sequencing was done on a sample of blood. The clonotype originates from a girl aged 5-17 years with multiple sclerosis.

CDR3 loop: CASSTGPVGAADTQYF. The CDR3 DNA is TGTGCCAGCAGTACCGGCCCAGTGGGCGCAGCAGATACGCAGTATTTT. The chain links TRBV12-3 or TRBV12-4 to TRBJ2-3; no firm D call. The CDR3 runs 16 residues. V shed 5 bases and J shed 4 bases, with 19 bases lying between them.